Below, one T cell receptor beta chain is given with its context. What it binds is not known. Via MiXCR, TCRdb re-called the 5' RACE reads, giving one row per CDR3 protein. The sample has hundreds of thousands of distinct CDR3 sequences, around 19% seen once. The data originate from a study of CD8 T cells in ankylosing spondylitis. Study observations and caveats: Among TCR beta sequences, a motif of eight highly homologous variants appeared characteristic of ankylosing spondylitis blood. Clones linked to disease were reported to show significant enrichment in matched ankylosing spondylitis synovial fluid.

Sequences were obtained from blood, either unsorted or a sorted T cell fraction (not recorded which). The TCR was taken from a male donor with ankylosing spondylitis or in good health (not recorded which).

This chain's CDR3 is CASSLRTGYEQFF. CDR3 nucleotide sequence: TGTGCCAGCAGTCTACGCACAGGATATGAGCAGTTCTTC. This chain links TRBV6-6 with TRBJ2-1; tentative D call: TRBD1 (5 bases). Germline values: CDR1 MNHNY, CDR2 SVGAGI (reference sequence). Trimming pared 5 bases from V and 8 bases from J, leaving 13 bases between. The CDR3 contains 13 residues.